This TCR beta chain derives from a study of radiation and T cells in renal cell carcinoma. This clone has just a few counts. Additional DNA sequences in this sample encode the identical CDR3. Produced via immunoSEQ multiplex PCR; TCRdb's table is partial and in-frame only. The sample shows some 44,000 clones, around four fifths of them seen only once. Time point of the sample: blood 4 weeks post-SBRT, at nephrectomy. Treatment defined: 15 Gy SBRT to primary tumor, nephrectomy 4 weeks later. This CDR3 is built from 11 residues. Trimming removed 3 bases at V and 1 base at J, with 0 bases between. Per germline, CDR1 MNHNS and CDR2 SASEGT.

J is TRBJ1-2 and V is TRBV6-1; no definite D call. This sample comprised blood, obtained from a patient whose treatment included radiotherapy and nephrectomy. The clonotype was recovered from an older woman with renal cell carcinoma. CDR3 loop: CASSDNYGYTF. CDR3 in DNA: TGTGCCAGCAGTGATAACTATGGCTACACCTTC.